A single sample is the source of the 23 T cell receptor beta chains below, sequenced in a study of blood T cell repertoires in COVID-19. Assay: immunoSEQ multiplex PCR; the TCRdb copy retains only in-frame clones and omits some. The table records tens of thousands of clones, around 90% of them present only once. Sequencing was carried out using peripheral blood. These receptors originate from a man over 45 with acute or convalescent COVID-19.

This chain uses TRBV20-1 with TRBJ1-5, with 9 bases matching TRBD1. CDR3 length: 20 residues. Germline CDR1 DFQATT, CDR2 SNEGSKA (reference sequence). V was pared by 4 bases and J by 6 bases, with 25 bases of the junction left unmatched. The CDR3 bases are TGCAGTGCTAATGAGTGGATACCGGGACAGGGAGTGGAGAGGCGTCAGCCCCAGCATTTT. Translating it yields CSANEWIPGQGVERRQPQHF.

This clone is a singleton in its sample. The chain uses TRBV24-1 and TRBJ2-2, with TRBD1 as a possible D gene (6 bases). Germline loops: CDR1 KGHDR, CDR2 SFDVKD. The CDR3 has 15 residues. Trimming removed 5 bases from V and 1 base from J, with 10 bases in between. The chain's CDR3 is CATSAPTGNTGELFF. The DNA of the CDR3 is TGTGCCACCAGTGCACCGACAGGGAACACCGGGGAGCTGTTTTTT.

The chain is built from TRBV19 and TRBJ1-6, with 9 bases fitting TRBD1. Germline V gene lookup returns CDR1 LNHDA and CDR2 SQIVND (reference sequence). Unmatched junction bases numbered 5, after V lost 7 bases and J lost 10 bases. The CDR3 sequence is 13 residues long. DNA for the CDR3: TGTGCCAGTATGGGACAGGGTCGGTCACCCCTCCACTTT. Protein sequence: CASMGQGRSPLHF.

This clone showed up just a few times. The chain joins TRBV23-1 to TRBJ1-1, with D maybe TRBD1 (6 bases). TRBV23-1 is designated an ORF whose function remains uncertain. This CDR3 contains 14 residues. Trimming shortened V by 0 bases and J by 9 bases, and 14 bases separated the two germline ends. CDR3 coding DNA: TGCGCCAGCAGTCAATCGTTTCAGGGGCGGAAAGCTTTCTTT. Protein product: CASSQSFQGRKAFF.

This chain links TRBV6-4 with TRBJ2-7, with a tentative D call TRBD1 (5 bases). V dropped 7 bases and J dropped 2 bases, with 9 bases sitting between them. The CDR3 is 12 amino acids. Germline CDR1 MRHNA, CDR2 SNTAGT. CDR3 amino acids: CASTDSPYEQYF. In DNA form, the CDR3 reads TGTGCCAGCACAGACAGTCCCTACGAGCAGTACTTC.

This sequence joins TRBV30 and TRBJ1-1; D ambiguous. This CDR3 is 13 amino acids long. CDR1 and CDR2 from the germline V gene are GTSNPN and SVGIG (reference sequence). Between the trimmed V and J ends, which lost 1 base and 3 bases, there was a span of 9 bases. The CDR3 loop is CAWSARADTEAFF. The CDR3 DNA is TGTGCCTGGAGTGCGAGGGCTGACACTGAAGCTTTCTTT.

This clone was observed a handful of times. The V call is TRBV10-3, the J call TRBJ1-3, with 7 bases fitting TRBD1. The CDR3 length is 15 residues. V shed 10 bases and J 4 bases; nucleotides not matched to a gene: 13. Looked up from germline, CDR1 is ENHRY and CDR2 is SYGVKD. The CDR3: CASSGDSLSGNTIYF. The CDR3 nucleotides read TGTGCCAGCAGCGGGGACAGCCTCTCGGGAAACACCATATATTTT.

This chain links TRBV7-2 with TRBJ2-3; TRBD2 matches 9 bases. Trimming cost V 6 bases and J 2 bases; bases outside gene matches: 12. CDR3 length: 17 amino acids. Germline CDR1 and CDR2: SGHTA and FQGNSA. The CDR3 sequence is CASSRIWRGGLTDTQYF. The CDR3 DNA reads TGTGCCAGCAGTCGTATCTGGCGGGGGGGACTCACAGATACGCAGTATTTT.

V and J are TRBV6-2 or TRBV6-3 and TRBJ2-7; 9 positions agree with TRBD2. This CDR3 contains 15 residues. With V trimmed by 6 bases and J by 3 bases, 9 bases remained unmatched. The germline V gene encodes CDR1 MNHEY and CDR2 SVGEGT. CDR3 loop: CASSPDSGGRYEQYF. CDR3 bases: TGTGCCAGCAGCCCTGATAGCGGGGGACGCTACGAGCAGTACTTC.

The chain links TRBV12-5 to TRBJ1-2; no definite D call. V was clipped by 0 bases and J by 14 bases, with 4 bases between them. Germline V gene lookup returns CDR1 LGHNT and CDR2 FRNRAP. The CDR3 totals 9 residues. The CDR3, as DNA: TGTGCTAGTGGTTTGGTGTCGACCTTC. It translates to CASGLVSTF.

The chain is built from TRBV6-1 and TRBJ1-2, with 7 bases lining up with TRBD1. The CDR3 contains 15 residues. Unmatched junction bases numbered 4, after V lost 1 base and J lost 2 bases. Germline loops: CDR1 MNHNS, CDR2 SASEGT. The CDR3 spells CASSEGQGGNYGYTF. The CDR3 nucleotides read TGTGCCAGCAGTGAAGGTCAGGGGGGAAACTATGGCTACACCTTC.

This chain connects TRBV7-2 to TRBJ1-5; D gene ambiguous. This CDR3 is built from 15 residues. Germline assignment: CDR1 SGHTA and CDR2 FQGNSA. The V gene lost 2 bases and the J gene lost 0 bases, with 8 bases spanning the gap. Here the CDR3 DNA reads TGTGCCAGCAGCTTAACCCGGGGTAGCAATCAGCCCCAGCATTTT. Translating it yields CASSLTRGSNQPQHF. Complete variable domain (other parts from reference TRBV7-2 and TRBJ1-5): GAGVSQSPSNKVTEKGKDVELRCDPISGHTALYWYRQSLGQGLEFLIYFQGNSAPDKSGLPSDRFSAERTGGSVSTLTIQRTQQEDSAVYLCASSLTRGSNQPQHFGDGTRLSIL.

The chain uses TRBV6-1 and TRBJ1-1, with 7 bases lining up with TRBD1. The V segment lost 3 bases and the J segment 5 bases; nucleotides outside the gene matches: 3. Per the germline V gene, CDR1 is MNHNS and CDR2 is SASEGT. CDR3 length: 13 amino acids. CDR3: CASSETGKTEAFF. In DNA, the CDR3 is TGTGCCAGCAGTGAGACAGGGAAGACTGAAGCTTTCTTT.

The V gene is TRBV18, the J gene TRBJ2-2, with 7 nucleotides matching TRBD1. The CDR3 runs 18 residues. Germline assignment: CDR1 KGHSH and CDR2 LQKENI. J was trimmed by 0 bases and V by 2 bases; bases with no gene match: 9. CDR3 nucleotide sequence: TGTGCCAGCTCACCAGAGGGACAGAGACCCGCGAACACCGGGGAGCTGTTTTTT. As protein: CASSPEGQRPANTGELFF.

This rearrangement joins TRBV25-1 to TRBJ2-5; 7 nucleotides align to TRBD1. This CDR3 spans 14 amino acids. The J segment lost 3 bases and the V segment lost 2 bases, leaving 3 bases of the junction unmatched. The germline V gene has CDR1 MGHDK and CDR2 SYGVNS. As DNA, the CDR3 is TGTGCCAGCAGTGAAACAGGGGTAAAAGAGACCCAGTACTTC. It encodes CASSETGVKETQYF.

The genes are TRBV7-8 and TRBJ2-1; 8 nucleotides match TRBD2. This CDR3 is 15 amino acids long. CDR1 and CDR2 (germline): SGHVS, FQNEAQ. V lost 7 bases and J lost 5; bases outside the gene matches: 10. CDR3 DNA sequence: TGTGCCAGCACCATAAGCGGGGGAATACACAATGAGCAGTTCTTC. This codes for CASTISGGIHNEQFF.

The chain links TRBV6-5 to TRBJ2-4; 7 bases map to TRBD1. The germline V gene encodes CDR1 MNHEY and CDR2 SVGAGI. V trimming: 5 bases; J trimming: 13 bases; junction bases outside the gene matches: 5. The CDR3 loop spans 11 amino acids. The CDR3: CASSLGQVQYF. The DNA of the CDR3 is TGTGCCAGCAGTCTCGGACAGGTCCAGTACTTC.

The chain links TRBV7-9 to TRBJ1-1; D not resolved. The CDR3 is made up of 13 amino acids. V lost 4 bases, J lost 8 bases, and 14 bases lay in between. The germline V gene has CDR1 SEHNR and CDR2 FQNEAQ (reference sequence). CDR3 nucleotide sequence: TGTGCCAGCAGCTCCTTTATAAGCCCCGAAGCTTTCTTT. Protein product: CASSSFISPEAFF.

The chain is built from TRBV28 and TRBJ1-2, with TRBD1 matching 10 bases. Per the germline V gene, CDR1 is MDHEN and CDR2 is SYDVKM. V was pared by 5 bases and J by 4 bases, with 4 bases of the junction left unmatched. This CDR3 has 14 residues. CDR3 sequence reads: CASSTDRGPYGYTF. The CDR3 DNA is TGTGCCAGCAGTACAGACAGGGGGCCCTATGGCTACACCTTC.

As DNA, the CDR3 is TGCGCCAGCAGCTTGGGGGCAGGGGGCGGCGAGACCCAGTACTTC. Protein sequence: CASSLGAGGGETQYF. The V gene is TRBV5-1, the J gene TRBJ2-5; 8 nucleotides line up with TRBD1. This CDR3 has 15 amino acids. V lost 0 bases and J lost 5; bases outside the gene matches: 6. CDR1 is SGHRS and CDR2 is YFSETQ in the germline V gene.

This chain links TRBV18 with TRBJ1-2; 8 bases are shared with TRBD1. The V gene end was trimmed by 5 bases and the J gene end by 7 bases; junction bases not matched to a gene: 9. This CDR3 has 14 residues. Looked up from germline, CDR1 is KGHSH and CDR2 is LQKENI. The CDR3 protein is CASSNDRGFGGYTF. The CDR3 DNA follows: TGTGCCAGCTCAAACGACAGGGGATTCGGTGGCTACACCTTC. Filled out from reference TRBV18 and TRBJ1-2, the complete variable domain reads NAGVMQNPRHLVRRRGQEARLRCSPMKGHSHVYWYRQLPEEGLKFMVYLQKENIIDESGMPKERFSAEFPKEGPSILRIQQVVRGDSAAYFCASSNDRGFGGYTFGSGTRLTVV.

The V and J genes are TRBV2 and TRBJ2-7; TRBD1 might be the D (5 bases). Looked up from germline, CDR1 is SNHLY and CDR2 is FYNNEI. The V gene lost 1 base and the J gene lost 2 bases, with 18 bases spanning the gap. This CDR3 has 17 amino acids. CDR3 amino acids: CASSEGGLFFPTYEQYF. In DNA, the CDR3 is TGTGCCAGCAGTGAAGGGGGCCTCTTTTTTCCTACCTACGAGCAGTACTTC.

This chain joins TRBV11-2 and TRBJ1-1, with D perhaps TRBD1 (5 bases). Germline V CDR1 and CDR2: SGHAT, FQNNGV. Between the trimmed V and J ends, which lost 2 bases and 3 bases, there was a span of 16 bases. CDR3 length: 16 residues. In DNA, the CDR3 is TGTGCCAGCAGCTTAAGGTACGGAGTAGGGGACACTGAAGCTTTCTTT. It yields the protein CASSLRYGVGDTEAFF.